This T cell receptor (beta chain) is drawn from a study of Graves' ophthalmopathy and Graves' hyperthyroidism (dated by TCRdb to the late 2010s). Context from the whole study: Peripheral blood was collected before any treatment was given, at the time of initial diagnosis. The study used TCR beta repertoire signatures to distinguish Graves' ophthalmopathy from Graves' hyperthyroidism and to predict progression to ophthalmopathy. In total, 135 blood samples were TCR-sequenced: approximately 42 ophthalmopathy, some 75 hyperthyroidism and approximately 17 hyperthyroidism-to-ophthalmopathy patients. To explore V-J signatures distinguishing ophthalmopathy from hyperthyroidism, a discovery set of under 110 patients (about 44 ophthalmopathy, about 57 stable hyperthyroidism) was enrolled. An independent validation cohort was composed of about 20 hyperthyroidism patients and 17 patients who later progressed from hyperthyroidism to ophthalmopathy. T-cell repertoires of thyroid tissue and blood were compared in 5 or 6 hyperthyroidism patients. Following sample collection, hyperthyroidism patients were given methimazole at a starting dose of 30 mg daily, and ophthalmopathy patients were given high-dose intravenous methylprednisolone. For training and testing, the 80 to 100 patients in the discovery cohort were randomly divided in a 7:3 ratio.

A patient counted as having stable hyperthyroidism if there was no progression to ophthalmopathy within 18 months of follow-up. Hyperthyroidism patients were newly diagnosed, were aged 18 to 65 years, and had a disease duration under 2 months. Patients with other autoimmune diseases, uncontrolled infections, pregnancy or lactation were excluded from the study. Diagnosis was based on clinical symptoms, serum thyroxine, TRAb, thyroid ultrasound and orbital computed tomography. PBMCs were isolated from about 10 ml of fresh peripheral blood by Ficoll-Paque density gradient centrifugation. Total RNA was extracted with Trizol reagent and quality-checked on an Agilent 2100 Bioanalyzer. TCR beta CDR3 regions were amplified from RNA transcripts for repertoire sequencing. The first round of RT-PCR was done with HTBI primers and the Qiagen OneStep RT-PCR kit, and was followed by a second round of multiplex PCR, then size selection and purification. The libraries underwent paired-end sequencing with 100 bp reads on an Illumina HiSeq2000. The study's own analysis went as follows. Reads were processed with SOAPnuke, discarding reads with adapters, uncalled bases, mean Phred below 15, or no exact constant-primer or identifier match. COPE v1.2.5 was used to merge high-quality paired reads. Each unique nucleotide sequence was treated as a clonotype, and MiTCR v1.1 was used to align the clonotypes to the IMGT TRB V, D and J references. The analysis was limited to V-J combinations with a frequency above 0.0001, which together covered just over 98% of the repertoires. A TCR clonal expansion and chaos score per V-J combination was defined as the ratio of F50 clonal expansion to chaos observed in the TCRdist matrix. Welch's t-statistics and random forest were used to reduce the features to roughly 14 V-J combinations, which were then used as input to a naive Bayes classifier. The similarity between thyroid and blood repertoires was quantified using the Morisita-Horn index. TCRdb cleaned the public reads at Q25 with fastp, built clones with MiXCR and kept in-frame beta chains. Each record represents a unique CDR3 protein, reported with the most common genes and DNA among its rows. TCRdb's processing, not the authors', yielded these V and J calls. The sample table lists more than 300,000 distinct CDR3 sequences, 15% of them with a count of one. About 7% of the sample lies in the top ten.

Results and caveats for the whole study, not just this receptor: Among expanded thyroid clonotypes with frequency above 0.001, most also showed up in blood, which suggests that blood repertoires may reflect the thyroid immune response. In validation, the model predicted ophthalmopathy progression with more than 55% sensitivity and 72% to 80% specificity; more than ten predicted patients were CT-confirmed with GO in a median of 6.5 months. Ophthalmopathy was separated from stable hyperthyroidism by the 13-signature model with 85% to 90% sensitivity and around 81% specificity in cross-validation and with 80%/75% in the test set. No statistical method was used to predetermine the sample size, and group allocation was not hidden from the investigators.

Based on the germline V gene, the CDR1 and CDR2 sequences are WSHSY and SAAADI. V is reduced by 4 bases and J by 1 base, leaving a spacing of 8 bases between them. The CDR3 spans 14 residues, from the cysteine through the phenylalanine. The read is trimmed to its CDR3 DNA, 42 bases read in frame from base 1. A word on this clonotype: Its target antigen remains unknown. No per-base quality is available; no much larger clone lies one base away.

The receptor chain draws on TRBV10-2 and TRBJ1-5, with no reliable assignment of the D segment. Input material: peripheral blood. This TCR was recovered from a woman aged 18-29 years with stable Graves' hyperthyroidism. Donor details come from another sample of the same person, matched by shared clones. This receptor has the CDR3 CASSGAPSNQPQHF. The nucleotide sequence reads TGCGCCAGCAGTGGGGCACCCAGCAATCAGCCCCAGCATTTT.